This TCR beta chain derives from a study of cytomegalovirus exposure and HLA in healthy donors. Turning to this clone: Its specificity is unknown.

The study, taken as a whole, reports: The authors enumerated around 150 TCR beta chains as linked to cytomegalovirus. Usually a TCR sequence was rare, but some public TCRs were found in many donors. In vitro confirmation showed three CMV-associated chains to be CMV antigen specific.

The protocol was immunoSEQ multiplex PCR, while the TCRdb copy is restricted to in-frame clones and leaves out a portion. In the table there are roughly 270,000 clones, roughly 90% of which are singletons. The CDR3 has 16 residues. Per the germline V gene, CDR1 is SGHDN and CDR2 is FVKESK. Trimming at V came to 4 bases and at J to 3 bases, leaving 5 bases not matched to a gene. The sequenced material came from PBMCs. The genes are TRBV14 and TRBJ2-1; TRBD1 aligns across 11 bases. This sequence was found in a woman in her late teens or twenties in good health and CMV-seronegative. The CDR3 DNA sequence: TGTGCCAGCAGCCCGGACAGGGGGCCGTACTACAATGAGCAGTTCTTC. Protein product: CASSPDRGPYYNEQFF.